This TCR beta chain was recovered during a study of neurological immune-mediated disorders (dated by TCRdb to 2018 to 2020). At the level of the whole study: Among the approximately 34 multiple sclerosis patients, roughly 31 had relapsing-remitting MS and 3 had secondary progressive MS. The study compared peripheral blood TCR-beta repertoires of HTLV-I-associated myelopathy (HAM/TSP) patients, multiple sclerosis patients and healthy controls using UMI-based sequencing. The approximately 99 TCR-beta libraries included longitudinal samples, technical triplicates and paired sorted CD4+ and CD8+ T-cell subsets alongside PBMC samples. Of the approximately 66 subjects in the cohort, approximately 15 were HAM/TSP patients, about 34 were multiple sclerosis patients, and around 20 were healthy controls. Results the study describes overall, beyond this receptor: No clinical or MRI features were associated with the MS cluster, and the authors said that larger cohorts are needed. TCR clonal expansion was greatest in HAM/TSP patients and smallest in MS patients, who ranked below even healthy controls. Expanded clones from different subjects shared no identical CDR3 amino acid sequences, which suggests that TCR-beta repertoires were private in all groups. In a phylogenetic analysis, the repertoires of 18 out of 34 MS patients fell into a single cluster of related CDR3 sequences, pointing to a possible signature at the repertoire level.

Trimming takes 4 bases from V and 6 bases from J, and the germline ends sit 7 bases apart. The CDR3 runs 11 residues from the cysteine to the phenylalanine. CDR3 DNA only is kept here, 33 bases in frame from base 1. For CDR1 and CDR2, the germline V gene (reference sequence) lists DFQATT and SNEGSKA. For the unsorted PBMC libraries, 2 million PBMCs were stored in RNAlater at -80 degrees C until RNA extraction and were used to generate the libraries. Multiple sclerosis patients were enrolled in a US clinical protocol evaluating disease progression by magnetic resonance imaging. Peripheral blood was subjected to Ficoll-Hypaque density gradient centrifugation to isolate PBMCs, which were then cryopreserved in liquid nitrogen. cDNA was synthesized by template-switch 5'RACE using a primer carrying a 10-nucleotide random unique molecular identifier by which each TCR transcript was tagged. Every sequencing run yielded over 170 million TCR-beta sequences covering 15-18 subjects. The RNeasy kit was used for extraction of total RNA. The KAPA Real-time Library Amplification kit was used to amplify TCR-beta VDJ regions with primers targeting the TCR constant region and the 5'RACE anchor. A first PCR added sample indexes and Illumina adaptors, and a second PCR then raised library yield. After Ampure bead purification, the roughly 650 bp TCR product was size-selected on a 2% E-gel SizeSelection system. Library quality was checked on a Bioanalyzer, concentration was measured with Qubit, and libraries were quantified with the Kapa Library Quantification kit before pooling. Libraries were sequenced paired-end 2 x 150 bp on an Illumina HiSeq 2500. To increase sequence diversity, about 23-32% phiX was spiked into each library pool. The original methods were these. The quality-filtered reads were processed with the UMI-based MiGEC pipeline, whose error correction step removed more than 80% of the raw TCR sequences. VDJ genes were aligned to IMGT germline references, and each clonotype was defined by a unique CDR3 amino acid sequence together with V-J genes. Clonal expansion, Shannon diversity and CDR3 relatedness were evaluated with VDJtools (CalcPairwiseDistances, ClusterSamples), while phylogenetic trees were built in CLCbio workbench. Expanded clones were defined as having at least 8 unique UMIs, based on coefficient-of-variation modelling across technical triplicates. The public reads were run again by TCRdb, first through fastp at Q25 and then through MiXCR, and only productive beta chains were kept. CDR3 protein duplicates are merged, each entry listing the most common genes and DNA. It is TCRdb's table, rather than the study itself, that gives the V and J calls and clone size. In all, the sample holds around 66,000 distinct CDR3 sequences, and about 5.1% of those were seen once. The ten largest account for about 2.2% of the sample.

This clonotype was seen at least ten times. Its antigen is unknown. No base-level quality is on record; no much larger clone is a single base apart. This clonotype was obtained from a woman in her seventies with multiple sclerosis. The sample comprised PBMCs. The sequence joins TRBV20-1 to TRBJ2-1; no D gene can be assigned with confidence. The DNA is as follows: TGCAGTGCTACACTGCCCAATGAGCAGTTCTTC. It codes for CSATLPNEQFF.